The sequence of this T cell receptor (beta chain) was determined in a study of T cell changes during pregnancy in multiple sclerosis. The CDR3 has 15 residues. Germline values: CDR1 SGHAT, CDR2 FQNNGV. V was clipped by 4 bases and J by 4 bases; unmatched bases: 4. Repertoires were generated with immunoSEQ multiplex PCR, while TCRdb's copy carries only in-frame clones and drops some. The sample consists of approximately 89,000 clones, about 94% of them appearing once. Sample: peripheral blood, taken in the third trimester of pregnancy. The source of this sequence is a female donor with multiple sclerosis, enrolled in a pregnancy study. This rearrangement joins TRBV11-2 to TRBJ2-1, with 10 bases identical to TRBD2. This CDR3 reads CASSSVAGGYNEQFF. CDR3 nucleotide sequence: TGTGCCAGCAGCTCCGTAGCGGGGGGTTACAATGAGCAGTTCTTC.